This TCR beta chain is drawn from a study of OX40 agonist ivuxolimab in advanced cancers. Study as a whole: With ivuxolimab, an agonistic anti-OX40 (CD134) antibody, patients were treated. Patients got intravenous ivuxolimab at 0.01 to 10 mg/kg every 2 weeks.

The CDR3 consists of 15 residues. CDR1 is SGDLS and CDR2 is YYNGEE in the germline V gene. J gave up 4 bases and V 0 bases, and 4 bases lay outside the gene matches. People who had autoimmune disease history or systemic immunosuppression were excluded. Produced via immunoSEQ multiplex PCR; TCRdb's table is partial and in-frame only. The sample yields about 48,000 clones, around 86% seen once. The source of this sequence is an adult with an advanced solid tumor such as melanoma, head and neck, liver or kidney cancer. The chain combines TRBV9 with TRBJ2-1; 7 nucleotides agree with TRBD1. The sequencing used CD4+ or CD8+ T cells sorted from blood, collected in a trial of the OX40 agonist ivuxolimab. CDR3 sequence reads: CASSVGGGGYNEQFF. The CDR3 bases are TGTGCCAGCAGCGTAGGAGGGGGCGGTTACAATGAGCAGTTCTTC. Supplemented by reference TRBV9 and TRBJ2-1, the full variable domain reads DSGVTQTPKHLITATGQRVTLRCSPRSGDLSVYWYQQSLDQGLQFLIQYYNGEERAKGNILERFSAQQFPDLHSELNLSSLELGDSALYFCASSVGGGGYNEQFFGPGTRLTVL.